This passage covers 18 T cell receptor beta chains from one sample sequenced in a study of identical twins. TCRdb re-analysed the 5' RACE reads in MiXCR, keeping a single row per CDR3 protein. This sample has about 720,000 distinct CDR3 sequences; around 8.6% occur once, and the top ten carry around 0.95%. These records were also assigned to another study, of yellow fever vaccine responses in identical twins.

Source material: PBMCs. These receptors originate from a woman under 30 in good health.

A remark on this clonotype: The junction differs from germline at one of its ends, possibly a read error. The chain uses TRBV4-2 and TRBJ2-7; the match to TRBD1 covers 8 bases. This CDR3 spans 18 amino acids. Germline-derived CDR1 and CDR2 are LGHNA and YNFKEQ. CDR3 residues: CACSQEIPISGGVYEQYF. The CDR3 nucleotides are TGTGCCTGCAGCCAAGAGATCCCAATTTCAGGGGGCGTGTACGAGCAGTACTTC.

This clonotype was observed at least ten times. The chain uses TRBV12-3 or TRBV12-4 and TRBJ2-7, with 7 positions matching TRBD1. The CDR3 totals 12 residues. V lost 4 bases, J lost 6 bases, and 3 bases stayed unmatched. CDR3 protein: CASSYAGGEQYF. CDR3 nucleotides: TGTGCCAGCAGTTACGCAGGGGGCGAGCAGTACTTC.

The chain recombines TRBV6-1 with TRBJ2-5, with TRBD2 identical over 9 bases. Germline CDR1 reads MNHNS; CDR2 reads SASEGT. The CDR3 consists of 18 residues. V shed 2 bases and J 0 bases; nucleotides not matched to a gene: 10. CDR3 loop: CASSESLAGSQYQETQYF. CDR3 nucleotides: TGTGCCAGCAGTGAAAGCCTAGCGGGGTCCCAGTACCAAGAGACCCAGTACTTC.

This clonotype was found many times. The genes are TRBV29-1 and TRBJ2-2; tentative D call: TRBD2 (7 bases). The CDR3 runs to 15 residues. CDR1 and CDR2 from the germline V gene are SQVTM and ANQGSEA. The V end lost 4 bases, the J end lost 4 bases, and 16 bases lay between the germline ends. The CDR3 loop is CSVGGPGGSTGELFF. The DNA for the CDR3 is TGCAGCGTTGGGGGCCCGGGGGGCAGCACCGGGGAGCTGTTTTTT.

The rearrangement joins TRBV4-1 to TRBJ2-6; TRBD1 might be the D (6 bases). This CDR3 is built from 16 residues. Trimming cost V 2 bases and J 8 bases, with 16 bases left between them. CDR1 is MGHRA, CDR2 YSYEKL, per germline. In DNA form, the CDR3 reads TGCGCCAGCAGCCAAACAGGGTTCCTCTGGACCAACGTCCTGACTTTC. Amino acid sequence: CASSQTGFLWTNVLTF.

This rearrangement joins TRBV7-9 to TRBJ2-4; D is ambiguous. V was shortened by 3 bases and J by 2 bases, with 11 bases between the two germline ends. The CDR3 extends over 15 amino acids. Germline V gene data show CDR1 as SEHNR and CDR2 as FQNEAQ (reference sequence). CDR3 coding DNA: TGTGCCAGCAGCTTTTTGTGGGATCCCAAAAACATTCAGTACTTC. This codes for CASSFLWDPKNIQYF.

This clonotype was detected only a few times. This chain connects TRBV6-5 to TRBJ2-7; no clear D gene. Germline CDR1 reads MNHEY; CDR2 reads SVGAGI. The V gene lost 4 bases and the J gene lost 6 bases, with 13 bases spanning the gap. The CDR3 runs 13 residues. In nucleotides, the CDR3 is TGTGCCAGCAGTTCTGACGGGCCGGGCGAGCAGTACTTC. Its protein product is CASSSDGPGEQYF.

This clonotype has just a few counts. The chain uses TRBV28 and TRBJ2-7; 12 positions agree with TRBD2. This CDR3 has 17 amino acids. J lost 6 bases, V lost 5 bases, and 14 bases had no gene match. CDR1 is MDHEN, CDR2 SYDVKM, per germline. CDR3 sequence reads: CASSILVDLAGGPEQYF. CDR3 bases: TGTGCCAGCAGTATTCTCGTGGACCTAGCGGGAGGGCCCGAGCAGTACTTC.

A few counts support this clonotype. J is TRBJ1-1 and V is TRBV28; D call uncertain. Trimming pared 4 bases from V and 5 bases from J, leaving 17 bases between. The CDR3 extends over 15 amino acids. Germline CDR1 reads MDHEN; CDR2 reads SYDVKM. CDR3: CASSSPTKTGTEAFF. The CDR3 nucleotides read TGTGCCAGCAGTTCCCCGACCAAAACGGGTACTGAAGCTTTCTTT.

This clonotype showed up just a few times. The chain is built from TRBV18 and TRBJ2-1, with 9 bases aligning to TRBD1. J gave up 4 bases and V 5 bases, and 9 bases lay outside the gene matches. The CDR3 contains 16 residues. CDR1 KGHSH and CDR2 LQKENI come from the germline V gene. CDR3 residues: CASSASPGQGYNEQFF. Here the CDR3 DNA reads TGTGCCAGCTCAGCCTCGCCGGGACAGGGATACAATGAGCAGTTCTTC.

This clonotype turned up a few times. The chain joins TRBV5-1 to TRBJ1-2; D is unclear. V dropped 0 bases and J dropped 4 bases, with 7 bases sitting between them. The length of the CDR3 is 13 residues. The V gene's germline CDR1 is SGHRS and CDR2 YFSETQ. The CDR3 coding sequence is TGCGCCAGCAGCTTGGAGAGGGTCTATGGCTACACCTTC. This codes for CASSLERVYGYTF.

This chain uses TRBV28 with TRBJ2-1; D ambiguous. CDR3 length equals 11 residues. Trimming pared 8 bases from V and 5 bases from J, leaving 7 bases between. Germline V gene lookup returns CDR1 MDHEN and CDR2 SYDVKM. The CDR3 bases are TGTGCCAGCTGCCGGGACAATGAGCAGTTCTTC. Protein: CASCRDNEQFF.

The chain uses TRBV12-3 or TRBV12-4 and TRBJ1-2; TRBD1 is a possible D gene (5 bases). The CDR3 runs to 16 residues. Trimming took 2 bases from V and 4 from J, leaving 17 bases between them. The CDR3, as DNA: TGTGCCAGCAGTTTAACAGGAAGAAGGGCTGGCTATGGCTACACCTTC. Its protein product is CASSLTGRRAGYGYTF.

This clonotype showed up just a few times. The chain links TRBV24-1 to TRBJ2-4, with 8 bases that match TRBD1. CDR3 size: 14 residues. Unmatched junction bases numbered 5, after V lost 4 bases and J lost 7 bases. The V gene's germline CDR1 is KGHDR and CDR2 SFDVKD. DNA for the CDR3: TGTGCCACCAGTGACCCCGACAGGGGTAACATTCAGTACTTC. It is translated as CATSDPDRGNIQYF.

This clonotype appeared many times. The chain uses TRBV5-1 and TRBJ1-2; D not certain. Germline CDR1 and CDR2: SGHRS and YFSETQ. The CDR3 loop spans 14 amino acids. V was cut by 0 bases and J by 4 bases, with 10 bases left in between. CDR3 region: CASSLEGIAYGYTF. CDR3 nucleotide sequence: TGCGCCAGCAGCTTGGAGGGCATAGCCTATGGCTACACCTTC.

In its sample, this clonotype was seen a few times. The chain joins TRBV3-1 to TRBJ2-7; perhaps TRBD2 as D (6 bases). Germline V gene lookup returns CDR1 LGHDT and CDR2 YNNKEL (reference sequence). The V gene lost 4 bases and the J gene lost 3 bases, with 13 bases spanning the gap. The CDR3 is 14 amino acids. In nucleotides, the CDR3 is TGTGCCAGCAGCCCCGTGGGACTCATCTACGAGCAGTACTTC. Its translation is CASSPVGLIYEQYF.

This chain links TRBV29-1 with TRBJ2-7; weak D call: TRBD2 (7 bases). Germline loops: CDR1 SQVTM, CDR2 ANQGSEA. There are 13 residues in the CDR3. V gave up 7 bases and J gave up 3 bases, with 16 bases separating them. This chain's CDR3 is CSAEGGGNYEQYF. CDR3 nucleotides: TGCAGCGCAGAAGGGGGGGGAAACTACGAGCAGTACTTC.

This clonotype has ten or more counts. The CDR3 sequence: CASSLLGTYNEQFF. The DNA for the CDR3 is TGTGCCAGCAGTTTACTGGGAACCTACAATGAGCAGTTCTTC. The rearrangement uses TRBV28 and TRBJ2-1; D call uncertain. V gave up 2 bases and J gave up 2 bases, with 7 bases separating them. The germline V gene encodes CDR1 MDHEN and CDR2 SYDVKM. This CDR3 comprises 14 residues.